Sequencing of this TCR beta chain was carried out in a study of blood T cell repertoires in COVID-19. Study as a whole: There were acute and convalescent COVID-19 samples, and they came from the United States, Italy and Spain. From T cells, B-cell-depleted T cells, or PBMCs came the material, which was cDNA or gDNA.

Germline V CDR1 and CDR2: SGHTA, FQGNSA. This CDR3 is 14 amino acids long. The germline V and J ends were trimmed by 4 bases and 0 bases, with 9 bases remaining between them. TCRdb's copy holds only in-frame clones and misses some; the assay was immunoSEQ multiplex PCR. Of tens of thousands of clones in the sample, roughly 80% were seen once. The sequenced sample was peripheral blood. The source is a woman aged 80 or over with acute or convalescent COVID-19. J is TRBJ1-2 and V is TRBV7-2; D gene ambiguous. As DNA, the CDR3 is TGTGCCAGCAGCTCGGCGGGGACTAACTATGGCTACACCTTC. Translation: CASSSAGTNYGYTF.